Listed here are 15 T cell receptor beta chains from one sample, sequenced in a study of T cells in Graves' hyperthyroidism and ophthalmopathy. Amplified TCR beta CDR3 regions came from RNA transcripts. First-round RT-PCR targeting the TCR CDR3 was performed with the HTBI primer set. TCRdb reprocessed the multiplex PCR reads via MiXCR and lists one record per CDR3 protein. The table includes hundreds of thousands of distinct CDR3 sequences, approximately 20% detected once. Sequenced sample: blood. These TCRs come from a young woman with Graves' hyperthyroidism.

This clonotype was observed many times. J is TRBJ2-5 and V is TRBV7-3, with D unresolved. The V gene's germline CDR1 is SGHTA and CDR2 FQGTGA. V was cut by 3 bases and J by 3 bases, with 8 bases left in between. This CDR3 spans 13 amino acids. In nucleotides, the CDR3 is TGTGCCAGCAGCTTCCAAAATGAAGAGACCCAGTACTTC. Translating it yields CASSFQNEETQYF. The variable domain in full, completed from reference TRBV7-3 and TRBJ2-5, reads GAGVSQTPSNKVTEKGKYVELRCDPISGHTALYWYRQSLGQGPEFLIYFQGTGAADDSGLPNDRFFAVRPEGSVSTLKIQRTERGDSAVYLCASSFQNEETQYFGPGTRLLVL.

With regard to this clonotype: No conserved phenylalanine or tryptophan is present at the end of the CDR3, so a read error is the likely explanation. The limits of the CDR3 on the DNA are not certain, so only TCRdb's listed CDR3 is given. The J gene is TRBJ1-1, the V gene TRBV11-2. The CDR3 has 13 amino acids, counting both end residues. Germline CDR1 SGHAT, CDR2 FQNNGV. CDR3 residues: CASSLSANTEACY.

The sample holds many counts of this clonotype. The V call is TRBV6-5, the J call TRBJ1-5; 7 bases are a match to TRBD1. This CDR3 contains 14 residues. The V and J ends lost 2 bases and 7 bases, in that order; junction bases with no gene match: 5. The V gene's germline CDR1 is MNHEY and CDR2 SVGAGI. The CDR3 sequence is CASSYNRGRQPQHF. CDR3 DNA: TGTGCCAGCAGTTACAACAGGGGACGACAGCCCCAGCATTTT.

The sample holds many counts of this clonotype. The chain has TRBV29-1 and TRBJ1-2; D gene ambiguous. Trimming stripped 0 bases from V and 7 bases from J, with 24 bases between. Germline CDR1 is SQVTM and CDR2 is ANQGSEA. The CDR3 is made up of 17 amino acids. CDR3 bases: TGCAGCGTTGAAGAGAAGGGCCGAACCCTGGATCGAGGTGGCTACACCTTC. Translation gives CSVEEKGRTLDRGGYTF. Using reference TRBV29-1 and TRBJ1-2 for the parts outside the CDR3, the full variable domain is SAVISQKPSRDICQRGTSLTIQCQVDSQVTMMFWYRQQPGQSLTLIATANQGSEATYESGFVIDKFPISRPNLTFSTLTVSNMSPEDSSIYLCSVEEKGRTLDRGGYTFGSGTRLTVV.

This clonotype was counted many times. The chain combines TRBV5-1 with TRBJ2-5; 12 bases are shared with TRBD2. The CDR3 length is 15 residues. In germline, CDR1 is SGHRS, CDR2 YFSETQ. V gave up 3 bases and J gave up 6 bases; unmatched junction bases: 6. As DNA, the CDR3 is TGCGCCAGCAGCTCATCCACTAGCGGGGGGAAGACCCAGTACTTC. Translating it yields CASSSSTSGGKTQYF.

This clonotype came up many times. V usage is TRBV6-1 and J usage is TRBJ2-7, with TRBD2 matching over 9 bases. Germline V CDR1 and CDR2: MNHNS, SASEGT. The CDR3 length is 15 residues. With V trimmed by 1 base and J by 7 bases, 8 bases remained unmatched. CDR3: CASSEGGGGEGEQYF. CDR3 nucleotides: TGTGCCAGCAGTGAAGGCGGCGGGGGGGAGGGTGAGCAGTACTTC.

This clonotype was counted many times. The J gene is TRBJ1-2, the V gene TRBV18, with TRBD1 as a possible D gene (5 bases). CDR3 length: 16 amino acids. V was cut by 3 bases and J by 5 bases, with 19 bases left in between. Germline CDR1 reads KGHSH; CDR2 reads LQKENI. The CDR3 spells CASSPEGFGAPYGYTF. The CDR3 region has the DNA TGTGCCAGCTCACCCGAGGGCTTCGGGGCCCCATATGGCTACACCTTC. The full variable domain, completed using reference TRBV18 and TRBJ1-2, is NAGVMQNPRHLVRRRGQEARLRCSPMKGHSHVYWYRQLPEEGLKFMVYLQKENIIDESGMPKERFSAEFPKEGPSILRIQQVVRGDSAAYFCASSPEGFGAPYGYTFGSGTRLTVV.

The chain is built from TRBV5-1 and TRBJ2-2; 7 bases fit TRBD1. Germline CDR1 reads SGHRS; CDR2 reads YFSETQ. CDR3 length: 15 amino acids. V gave up 4 bases and J gave up 3 bases; unmatched junction bases: 6. The CDR3 nucleotides read TGCGCCAGCAGCGCGGACAGGCCCGACACCGGGGAGCTGTTTTTT. It encodes CASSADRPDTGELFF.

In its sample, this clonotype was seen many times. The chain couples TRBV28 to TRBJ1-2; weak D call: TRBD1 (5 bases). With 5 bases removed from V and 2 bases from J, the gap between germline ends came to 9 bases. CDR1 is MDHEN and CDR2 is SYDVKM in the germline V gene. The CDR3 runs to 13 residues. The CDR3 spells CASSGTLNYGYTF. CDR3 sequence (DNA): TGTGCCAGCAGTGGGACGCTGAACTATGGCTACACCTTC.

This clonotype occurred many times. This chain uses TRBV18 with TRBJ1-1; weak D call: TRBD1 (6 bases). The V gene lost 3 bases and the J gene lost 5 bases, with 10 bases spanning the gap. The germline gives CDR1 KGHSH, CDR2 LQKENI. The CDR3 is made up of 13 amino acids. This chain's CDR3 is CASSPQTGTEAFF. The CDR3 DNA follows: TGTGCCAGCTCACCCCAGACAGGAACTGAAGCTTTCTTT.

This clonotype was detected once. The chain has TRBV24-1 and TRBJ1-1; D gene uncertain. CDR1 is KGHDR, CDR2 SFDVKD, per germline. V lost 5 bases and J lost 8, with 17 bases in between. This CDR3 contains 14 residues. The CDR3 here is CATSGLSRPGEAFF. CDR3 DNA: TGTGCCACCAGTGGTTTATCAAGGCCGGGGGAAGCTTTCTTT.

This clonotype was recorded many times. The chain combines TRBV20-1 with TRBJ2-7; 10 bases align to TRBD2. The CDR3 extends over 13 amino acids. After removal of 7 bases from V and 5 bases from J, the junction contained 8 bases not matched to a gene. Germline V lookup: CDR1 DFQATT, CDR2 SNEGSKA (reference sequence). The CDR3 loop reads CSGSGTSAHEQYF. For the CDR3, the DNA is TGCAGTGGATCTGGGACTAGCGCCCACGAGCAGTACTTC.

In its sample, this clonotype was seen many times. This sequence joins TRBV28 and TRBJ1-1; D call uncertain. V dropped 7 bases and J dropped 6 bases, with 12 bases sitting between them. The CDR3 sequence is 12 residues long. Germline V lookup: CDR1 MDHEN, CDR2 SYDVKM. The chain's CDR3 is CASNRGPSEAFF. The CDR3, as DNA: TGTGCCAGCAATCGAGGGCCATCTGAAGCTTTCTTT.

This clonotype has a count of ten or more. This chain joins TRBV18 and TRBJ1-2, with 8 bases aligning to TRBD1. The CDR3 is 13 amino acids. V was pared by 3 bases and J by 7 bases, with 4 bases of the junction left unmatched. Germline V lookup: CDR1 KGHSH, CDR2 LQKENI. The CDR3 nucleotides read TGTGCCAGCTCACCTGTTGGACAGGGTGGCTACACCTTC. It is translated as CASSPVGQGGYTF.

The chain links TRBV20-1 to TRBJ2-6; D may be TRBD2 (5 bases). This CDR3 has 14 amino acids. With 6 bases removed from V and 12 bases from J, the gap between germline ends came to 21 bases. From germline, CDR1 is DFQATT and CDR2 SNEGSKA (reference sequence). CDR3 coding DNA: TGCAGTGCACTTACAGCGGCCGGGGTCATCGTCCTGACTTTC. Its translation is CSALTAAGVIVLTF.